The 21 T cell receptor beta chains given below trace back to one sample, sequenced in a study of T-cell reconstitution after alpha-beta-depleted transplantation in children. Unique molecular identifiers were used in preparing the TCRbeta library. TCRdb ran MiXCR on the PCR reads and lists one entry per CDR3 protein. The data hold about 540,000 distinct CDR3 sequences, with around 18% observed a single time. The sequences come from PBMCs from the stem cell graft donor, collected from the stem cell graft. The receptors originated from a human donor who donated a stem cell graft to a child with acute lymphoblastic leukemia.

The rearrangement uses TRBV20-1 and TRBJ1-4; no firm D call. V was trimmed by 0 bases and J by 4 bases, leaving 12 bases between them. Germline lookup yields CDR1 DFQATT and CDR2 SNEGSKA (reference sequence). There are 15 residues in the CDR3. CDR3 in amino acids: CSARDGRHLNEKLFF. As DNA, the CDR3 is TGCAGTGCTAGAGATGGACGCCACCTTAATGAAAAACTGTTTTTT.

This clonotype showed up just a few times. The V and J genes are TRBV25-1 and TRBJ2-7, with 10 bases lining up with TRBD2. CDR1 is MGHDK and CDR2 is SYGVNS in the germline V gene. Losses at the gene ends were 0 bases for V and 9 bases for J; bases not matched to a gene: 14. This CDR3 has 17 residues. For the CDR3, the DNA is TGTGCCAGCAGTGAATATACAGGACTAGCGGTTGAGGAAGGGCAGTACTTC. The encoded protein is CASSEYTGLAVEEGQYF.

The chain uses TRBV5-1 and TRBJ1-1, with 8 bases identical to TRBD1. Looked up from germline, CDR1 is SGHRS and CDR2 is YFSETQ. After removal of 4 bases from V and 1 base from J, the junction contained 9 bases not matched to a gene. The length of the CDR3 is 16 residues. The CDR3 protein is CASSPGTGLTNTEAFF. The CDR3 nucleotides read TGCGCCAGCAGCCCGGGGACAGGACTGACGAACACTGAAGCTTTCTTT.

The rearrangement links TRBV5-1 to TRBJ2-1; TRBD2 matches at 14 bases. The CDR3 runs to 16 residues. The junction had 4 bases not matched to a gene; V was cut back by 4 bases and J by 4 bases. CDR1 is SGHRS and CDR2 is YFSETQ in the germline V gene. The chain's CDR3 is CASSQGLAGAYNEQFF. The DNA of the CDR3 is TGCGCCAGCAGCCAGGGACTAGCGGGAGCATACAATGAGCAGTTCTTC.

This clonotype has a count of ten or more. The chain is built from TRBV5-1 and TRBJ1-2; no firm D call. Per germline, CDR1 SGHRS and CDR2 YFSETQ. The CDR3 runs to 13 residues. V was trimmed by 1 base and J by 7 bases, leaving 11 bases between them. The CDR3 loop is CASSLSQLGGYTF. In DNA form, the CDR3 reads TGCGCCAGCAGCTTGAGCCAGCTTGGTGGCTACACCTTC.

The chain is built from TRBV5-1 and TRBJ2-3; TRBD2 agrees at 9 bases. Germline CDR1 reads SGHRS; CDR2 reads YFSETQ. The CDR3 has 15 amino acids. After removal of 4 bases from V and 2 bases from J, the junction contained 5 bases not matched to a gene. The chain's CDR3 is CASSAGGRNTDTQYF. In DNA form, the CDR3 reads TGCGCCAGCAGCGCGGGGGGGCGGAACACAGATACGCAGTATTTT.

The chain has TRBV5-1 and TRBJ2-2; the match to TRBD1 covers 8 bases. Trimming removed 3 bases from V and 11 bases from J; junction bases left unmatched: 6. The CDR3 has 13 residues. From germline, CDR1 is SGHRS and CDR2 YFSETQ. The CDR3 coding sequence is TGCGCCAGCAGCTCGGGACAGGTCCGTGAGCTGTTTTTT. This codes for CASSSGQVRELFF.

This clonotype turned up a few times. The CDR3 bases are TGTGCCAGCAGCCTTTCCGGGACAGGGGTGTACAATGAGCAGTTCTTC. It specifies CASSLSGTGVYNEQFF. The V call is TRBV7-9, the J call TRBJ2-1; TRBD1 matches at 10 bases. V lost 5 bases, J lost 4 bases, and 8 bases stayed unmatched. Germline lookup yields CDR1 SEHNR and CDR2 FQNEAQ (reference sequence). The CDR3 totals 16 residues.

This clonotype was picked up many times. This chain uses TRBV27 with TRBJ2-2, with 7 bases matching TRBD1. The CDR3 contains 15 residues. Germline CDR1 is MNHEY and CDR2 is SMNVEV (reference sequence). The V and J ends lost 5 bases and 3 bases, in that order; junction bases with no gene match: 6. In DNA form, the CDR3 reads TGTGCCAGCAGTCCCGGGACAGTGGACACCGGGGAGCTGTTTTTT. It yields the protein CASSPGTVDTGELFF.

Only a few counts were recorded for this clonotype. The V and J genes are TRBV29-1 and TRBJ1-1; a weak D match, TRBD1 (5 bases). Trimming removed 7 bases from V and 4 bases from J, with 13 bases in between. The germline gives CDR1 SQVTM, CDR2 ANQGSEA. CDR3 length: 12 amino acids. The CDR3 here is CSASRQGTEAFF. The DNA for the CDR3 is TGCAGCGCCTCGCGGCAGGGCACTGAAGCTTTCTTT.

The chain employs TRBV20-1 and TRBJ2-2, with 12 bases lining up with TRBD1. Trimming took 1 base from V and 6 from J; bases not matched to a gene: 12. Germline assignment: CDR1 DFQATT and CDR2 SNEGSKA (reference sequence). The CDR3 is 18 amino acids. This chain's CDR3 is CSARGYRDRGRRSGELFF. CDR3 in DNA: TGCAGTGCTAGAGGTTACCGGGACAGGGGGCGAAGATCCGGGGAGCTGTTTTTT.

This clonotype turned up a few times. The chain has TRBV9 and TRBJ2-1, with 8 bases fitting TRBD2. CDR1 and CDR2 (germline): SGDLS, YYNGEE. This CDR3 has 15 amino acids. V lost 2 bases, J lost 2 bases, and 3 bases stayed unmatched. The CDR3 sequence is CASSVGGGTYNEQFF. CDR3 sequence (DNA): TGTGCCAGCAGCGTCGGGGGGGGTACCTACAATGAGCAGTTCTTC.

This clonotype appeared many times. The CDR3 nucleotides are TGCGCCAGCAGCTTTGGCAGTCCCAGCACAGATACGCAGTATTTT. Its translation is CASSFGSPSTDTQYF. The gene calls are TRBV5-1 and TRBJ2-3; D gene ambiguous. This CDR3 contains 15 residues. Per germline, CDR1 SGHRS and CDR2 YFSETQ. The V end lost 2 bases, the J end lost 0 bases, and 10 bases lay between the germline ends.

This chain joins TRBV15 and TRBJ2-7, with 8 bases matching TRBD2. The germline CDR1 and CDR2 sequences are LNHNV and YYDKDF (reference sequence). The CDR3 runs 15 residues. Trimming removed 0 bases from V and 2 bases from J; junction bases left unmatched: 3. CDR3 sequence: CATSREAGGPYEQYF. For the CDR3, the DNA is TGTGCCACCAGCAGAGAGGCGGGAGGACCCTACGAGCAGTACTTC.

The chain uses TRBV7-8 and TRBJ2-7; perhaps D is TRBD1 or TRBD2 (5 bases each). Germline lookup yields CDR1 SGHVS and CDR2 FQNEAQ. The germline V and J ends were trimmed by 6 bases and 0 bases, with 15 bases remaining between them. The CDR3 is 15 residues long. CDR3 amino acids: CASRAGTGNSYEQYF. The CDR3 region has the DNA TGTGCCAGCAGGGCAGGGACGGGCAACTCCTACGAGCAGTACTTC.

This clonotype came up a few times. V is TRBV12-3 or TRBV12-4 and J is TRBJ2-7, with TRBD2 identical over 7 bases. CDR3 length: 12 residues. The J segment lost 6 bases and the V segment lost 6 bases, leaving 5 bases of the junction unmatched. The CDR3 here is CASSHPGGEQYF. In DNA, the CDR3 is TGTGCCAGCAGCCACCCGGGGGGCGAGCAGTACTTC.

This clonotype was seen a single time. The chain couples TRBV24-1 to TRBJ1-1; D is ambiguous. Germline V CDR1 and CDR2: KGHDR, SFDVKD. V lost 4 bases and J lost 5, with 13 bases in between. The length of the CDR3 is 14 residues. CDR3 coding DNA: TGTGCCACCAGTGACGGGCCAGGTCGGACTGAAGCTTTCTTT. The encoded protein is CATSDGPGRTEAFF.

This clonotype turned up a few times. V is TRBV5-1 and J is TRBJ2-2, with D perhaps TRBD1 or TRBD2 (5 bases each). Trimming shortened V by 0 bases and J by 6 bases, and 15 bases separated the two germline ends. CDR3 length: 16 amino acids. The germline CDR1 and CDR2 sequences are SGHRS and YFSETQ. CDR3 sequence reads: CASSLVSGSGPGELFF. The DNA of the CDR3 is TGCGCCAGCAGCTTGGTTTCGGGATCGGGGCCCGGGGAGCTGTTTTTT.

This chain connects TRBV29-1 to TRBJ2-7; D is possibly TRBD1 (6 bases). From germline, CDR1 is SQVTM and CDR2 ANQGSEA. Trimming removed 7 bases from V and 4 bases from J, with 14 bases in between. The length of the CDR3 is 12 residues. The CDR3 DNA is TGCAGCGCAAACCGAGGGGGATACGAGCAGTACTTC. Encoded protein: CSANRGGYEQYF.

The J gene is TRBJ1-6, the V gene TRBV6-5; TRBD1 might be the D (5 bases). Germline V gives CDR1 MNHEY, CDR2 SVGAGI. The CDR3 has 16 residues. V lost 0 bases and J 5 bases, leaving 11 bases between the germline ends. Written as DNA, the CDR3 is TGTGCCAGCAGTTACTCCCGGCGACAGAATAATTCACCCCTCCACTTT. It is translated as CASSYSRRQNNSPLHF.

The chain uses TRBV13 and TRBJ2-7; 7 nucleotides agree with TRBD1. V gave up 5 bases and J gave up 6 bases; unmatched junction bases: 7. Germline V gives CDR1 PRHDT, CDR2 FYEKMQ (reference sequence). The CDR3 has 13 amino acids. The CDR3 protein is CASSHEDRPEQYF. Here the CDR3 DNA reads TGTGCCAGCAGCCACGAGGACAGGCCCGAGCAGTACTTC.